A single sample is the source of the 9 T cell receptor beta chains below, sequenced in a study of blood T cell repertoires in COVID-19. Assay used: immunoSEQ multiplex PCR; TCRdb lists only in-frame clones, some missing. Of some 180,000 clones in the sample, 70% to 85% were seen once. Sequencing used PBMCs or T cells enriched from blood (not recorded which). These receptor sequences come from an older woman with acute COVID-19.

This chain links TRBV30 with TRBJ1-5, with TRBD1 matching over 8 bases. Trimming removed 3 bases from V and 3 bases from J; junction bases left unmatched: 4. The CDR3 is 14 amino acids. Germline CDR1 and CDR2: GTSNPN and SVGIG (reference sequence). This CDR3 reads CAWRRQGSNQPQHF. The CDR3 region has the DNA TGTGCCTGGAGAAGACAGGGGTCCAATCAGCCCCAGCATTTT.

The chain carries TRBV5-4 and TRBJ2-5, with a possible D match to TRBD2 (6 bases). The V end was cut by 2 bases, the J end by 0 bases, with 11 bases between. The CDR3 runs 15 residues. In germline, CDR1 is SGHNT, CDR2 YYREEE (reference sequence). CDR3 DNA sequence: TGTGCCAGCAGCTTAAGGGCGGGGTACCAAGAGACCCAGTACTTC. Translating gives CASSLRAGYQETQYF. The variable domain in full, with the rest retrieved from reference TRBV5-4 and TRBJ2-5, is ETGVTQSPTHLIKTRGQQVTLRCSSQSGHNTVSWYQQALGQGPQFIFQYYREEENGRGNFPPRFSGLQFPNYSSELNVNALELDDSALYLCASSLRAGYQETQYFGPGTRLLVL.

The J gene is TRBJ2-3, the V gene TRBV7-2, with TRBD2 matching over 8 bases. The germline CDR1 and CDR2 sequences are SGHTA and FQGNSA. The CDR3 runs 18 residues. V shed 5 bases, J shed 6 bases, and the junction held 19 bases outside the gene matches. CDR3 bases: TGTGCCAGCAGCCGCTCAGAGGGGCTAGCGGGTTGGTGGGATACGCAGTATTTT. Translating it yields CASSRSEGLAGWWDTQYF.

The CDR3 DNA is TGTGCCTGGGCCGGACTGCCTAACTATGGCTACACCTTC. It is translated as CAWAGLPNYGYTF. The chain has TRBV30 and TRBJ1-2, with no clear D. The CDR3 runs 13 residues. Trimming stripped 5 bases from V and 0 bases from J, with 10 bases between. Germline values: CDR1 GTSNPN, CDR2 SVGIG (reference sequence).

This chain uses TRBV27 with TRBJ1-5, with D possibly being TRBD1 (6 bases). CDR1 is MNHEY and CDR2 is SMNVEV in the germline V gene (reference sequence). The CDR3 totals 15 residues. Trimming stripped 6 bases from V and 3 bases from J, with 15 bases between. As DNA, the CDR3 is TGTGCCAGCAGACCCAAACAGGGCTACAATCAGCCCCAGCATTTT. It specifies CASRPKQGYNQPQHF.

There are many counts of this clone. The rearrangement joins TRBV7-6 to TRBJ1-2, with TRBD1 identical over 8 bases. The length of the CDR3 is 16 residues. CDR1 is SGHVS, CDR2 FNYEAQ, per germline. The ends lost 6 bases at V and 8 bases at J; junction bases unmatched: 17. CDR3 in amino acids: CASSSGQGQISGGYTF. The CDR3 DNA follows: TGTGCCAGCAGTTCAGGACAGGGCCAGATTTCGGGAGGCTACACCTTC. The whole variable domain, filled in from reference TRBV7-6 and TRBJ1-2, reads GAGVSQSPRYKVTKRGQDVALRCDPISGHVSLYWYRQALGQGPEFLTYFNYEAQQDKSGLPNDRFSAERPEGSISTLTIQRTEQRDSAMYRCASSSGQGQISGGYTFGSGTRLTVV.

The chain joins TRBV6-2 or TRBV6-3 to TRBJ1-2; 8 positions match TRBD1. Germline loops: CDR1 MNHEY, CDR2 SVGEGT. V shed 6 bases and J 5 bases; nucleotides not matched to a gene: 8. The CDR3 runs to 14 residues. As DNA, the CDR3 is TGTGCCAGCAGCGCTCCGGGACAGGCGTATGGCTACACCTTC. The encoded protein is CASSAPGQAYGYTF.

The chain links TRBV7-6 to TRBJ1-1; perhaps TRBD1 as D (5 bases). Between the trimmed V and J ends, which lost 3 bases and 4 bases, there was a span of 9 bases. There are 13 residues in the CDR3. CDR1 and CDR2 (germline): SGHVS, FNYEAQ. CDR3 sequence (DNA): TGTGCCAGCAGCTTGGGGGGTTTCACTGAAGCTTTCTTT. Its protein is CASSLGGFTEAFF.

This sequence joins TRBV7-2 and TRBJ1-6; 7 nucleotides agree with TRBD1. Germline assignment: CDR1 SGHTA and CDR2 FQGNSA. V shed 7 bases and J 5 bases; nucleotides not matched to a gene: 8. There are 15 residues in the CDR3. CDR3 sequence: CASNARDRDNSPLHF. The CDR3 coding sequence is TGTGCCAGCAACGCCCGGGACAGAGATAATTCACCCCTCCACTTT.